The 29 T cell receptor beta chains presented below share a single source sample, sequenced in a study of cytomegalovirus exposure and HLA in healthy donors. Primers: 60 Vbeta forward and 13 Jbeta reverse. Repertoires were generated with immunoSEQ multiplex PCR, while TCRdb's copy carries only in-frame clones and drops some. This sample has 60,000 to 80,000 clones, with about 78% found just once. Sequenced: PBMCs. These receptors were obtained from a girl aged 5-17 years in good health and CMV-seropositive.

The chain couples TRBV4-1 to TRBJ1-2; D not resolved. V lost 4 bases and J lost 8, with 17 bases in between. The CDR3 consists of 14 residues. Per the germline V gene, CDR1 is MGHRA and CDR2 is YSYEKL. The CDR3 protein is CASSLNNRRRGYTF. In nucleotides, the CDR3 is TGCGCCAGCAGCCTCAATAACAGACGCAGAGGCTACACCTTC.

This chain joins TRBV7-9 and TRBJ2-7, with D perhaps TRBD2 (6 bases). V lost 5 bases and J lost 2, with 16 bases in between. Per germline, CDR1 SEHNR and CDR2 FQNEAQ (reference sequence). This CDR3 contains 15 residues. This chain's CDR3 is CASSPERANTYEQYF. DNA of the CDR3: TGTGCCAGCAGCCCTGAGCGGGCGAATACCTACGAGCAGTACTTC.

V and J are TRBV4-2 and TRBJ1-5, with D possibly matching TRBD1 (6 bases). CDR1 and CDR2 (germline): LGHNA, YNFKEQ. With 2 bases removed from V and 6 bases from J, the gap between germline ends came to 11 bases. The CDR3 is made up of 14 amino acids. In nucleotides, the CDR3 is TGTGCCAGCAGCCAAAACAGGGAAGGTCAGCCCCAGCATTTT. Its translation: CASSQNREGQPQHF.

The chain joins TRBV19 to TRBJ1-2; the match to TRBD1 covers 8 bases. This CDR3 spans 14 amino acids. V lost 4 bases, J lost 4 bases, and 5 bases stayed unmatched. CDR1 and CDR2 (germline): LNHDA, SQIVND (reference sequence). CDR3 protein: CASSTGGGSYGYTF. The CDR3, as DNA: TGTGCCAGTAGTACAGGGGGCGGCAGCTATGGCTACACCTTC.

The rearrangement uses TRBV13 and TRBJ2-7, with D uncertain. This CDR3 contains 14 residues. The V and J ends lost 2 bases and 0 bases respectively, with 8 bases between them. Germline CDR1 is PRHDT and CDR2 is FYEKMQ (reference sequence). The CDR3 sequence: CASSLWPPSYEQYF. The CDR3 DNA reads as TGTGCCAGCAGCTTATGGCCCCCCTCCTACGAGCAGTACTTC.

The J gene is TRBJ2-1, the V gene TRBV28, with D unclear. Trimming removed 8 bases from V and 7 bases from J, with 9 bases in between. Germline V gives CDR1 MDHEN, CDR2 SYDVKM. The CDR3 extends over 11 amino acids. In DNA form, the CDR3 reads TGTGCCAGCTCGACATGGAATGAGCAGTTCTTC. It specifies CASSTWNEQFF.

V and J are TRBV11-3 and TRBJ2-1, with a possible D match to TRBD2 (5 bases). Trimming left V 0 bases short and J 9 bases short, with 12 bases between. The germline V gene encodes CDR1 SGHNT and CDR2 YENEEA. This CDR3 is built from 14 residues. The CDR3 DNA reads TGTGCCAGCAGCTTAGAGGGGAGTCGGCTTGAGCAGTTCTTC. Translating it yields CASSLEGSRLEQFF.

Worth noting for this clone: The germline gene is not matched at one end of the junction; a read error may be the cause. This chain uses TRBV11-2 with TRBJ2-5; 9 positions match TRBD2. Germline V gene sequence: CDR1 SGHAT, CDR2 FQNNGV. This CDR3 spans 15 amino acids. CDR3 DNA sequence: TGTGCCAGCAGCTTAGACCCCGGACTAGCGTCCCCGCCAAACTTC. Amino acids: CASSLDPGLASPPNF.

V is TRBV6-6 and J is TRBJ2-1; possibly TRBD2 for D (5 bases). CDR3 size: 15 residues. The germline gives CDR1 MNHNY, CDR2 SVGAGI (reference sequence). V was clipped by 5 bases and J by 2 bases, with 13 bases between them. The CDR3 bases are TGTGCCAGCAGTGCCGGGATCCCCCCCTACAATGAGCAGTTCTTC. Translation: CASSAGIPPYNEQFF.

This rearrangement joins TRBV15 to TRBJ1-2; TRBD1 aligns across 8 bases. Per germline, CDR1 LNHNV and CDR2 YYDKDF (reference sequence). This CDR3 spans 18 amino acids. V lost 0 bases to trimming and J lost 0 bases; unmatched junction nucleotides: 9. CDR3 bases: TGTGCCACCAGCAGAGAACGACAGGGGAGCGGGTCTAACTATGGCTACACCTTC. Translating gives CATSRERQGSGSNYGYTF. Full variable domain (missing parts from reference TRBV15 and TRBJ1-2): DAMVIQNPRYQVTQFGKPVTLSCSQTLNHNVMYWYQQKSSQAPKLLFHYYDKDFNNEADTPDNFQSRRPNTSFCFLDIRSPGLGDTAMYLCATSRERQGSGSNYGYTFGSGTRLTVV.

The count of this clone is one. This rearrangement joins TRBV5-1 to TRBJ2-7, with D possibly matching TRBD2 (6 bases). The CDR3 runs to 13 residues. Looked up from germline, CDR1 is SGHRS and CDR2 is YFSETQ. The ends were cut back, 4 bases at V and 4 bases at J, with 12 bases in the middle. CDR3 DNA sequence: TGCGCCAGCAGCGGCGGGACTTTTTACGAGCAGTACTTC. Protein product: CASSGGTFYEQYF.

The genes are TRBV6-6 and TRBJ2-1; the D is unclear. V was shortened by 3 bases and J by 9 bases, with 6 bases between the two germline ends. CDR1 and CDR2 (germline): MNHNY, SVGAGI (reference sequence). There are 11 residues in the CDR3. The CDR3 DNA sequence: TGTGCCAGCAGTTATGAGCTTGAGCAGTTCTTC. Protein sequence: CASSYELEQFF.

The chain couples TRBV11-3 to TRBJ1-5; TRBD1 is a possible D gene (6 bases). Germline V CDR1 and CDR2: SGHNT, YENEEA. The length of the CDR3 is 15 residues. V was clipped by 4 bases and J by 0 bases, with 10 bases between them. The CDR3 sequence: CASSSMGASNQPQHF. CDR3 in DNA: TGTGCCAGCAGCTCCATGGGGGCTAGCAATCAGCCCCAGCATTTT.

This chain links TRBV4-2 with TRBJ2-7, with D maybe TRBD2 (6 bases). In germline, CDR1 is LGHNA, CDR2 YNFKEQ. This CDR3 comprises 17 residues. V was shortened by 3 bases and J by 2 bases, with 20 bases between the two germline ends. The CDR3 sequence is CASSQTAGSRTTYEQYF. DNA for the CDR3: TGTGCCAGCAGCCAGACGGCGGGGAGTCGAACCACCTACGAGCAGTACTTC.

This chain links TRBV1 with TRBJ1-2; the listed D gene, TRBD1, was not tested against the DNA. TRBV1 is given as a pseudogene. This CDR3 has 15 amino acids. The DNA for the CDR3 is TGCACCAGCAGCCAATGCTCAACGGGACAAAGAGGCTACACCTTC. Its translation: CTSSQCSTGQRGYTF.

The rearrangement uses TRBV11-3 and TRBJ1-1, with D possibly being TRBD1 (5 bases). V lost 1 base and J 8 bases, leaving 8 bases between the germline ends. CDR1 is SGHNT and CDR2 is YENEEA in the germline V gene. The CDR3 extends over 12 amino acids. CDR3 loop: CASSLVNREAFF. CDR3 bases: TGTGCCAGCAGCTTAGTGAACAGGGAAGCTTTCTTT. Full variable domain (remainder filled in from reference TRBV11-3 and TRBJ1-1): EAGVVQSPRYKIIEKKQPVAFWCNPISGHNTLYWYLQNLGQGPELLIRYENEEAVDDSQLPKDRFSAERLKGVDSTLKIQPAELGDSAVYLCASSLVNREAFFGQGTRLTVV.

V usage is TRBV6-1 and J usage is TRBJ2-7; 7 bases are shared with TRBD1. The CDR3 totals 12 residues. V trimming: 8 bases; J trimming: 6 bases; junction bases outside the gene matches: 7. Germline CDR1 is MNHNS and CDR2 is SASEGT. The CDR3 loop is CASRDRPSEQYF. The CDR3 bases are TGTGCCAGCCGGGACAGACCCTCCGAGCAGTACTTC.

The J gene is TRBJ1-1, the V gene TRBV2, with a possible D match to TRBD1 (6 bases). This CDR3 has 11 residues. Per germline, CDR1 SNHLY and CDR2 FYNNEI. Trimming removed 10 bases at V and 11 bases at J, with 17 bases between. CDR3 in amino acids: CATHDGTSAFF. The CDR3 DNA reads TGTGCCACCCACGACGGGACAAGCGCTTTCTTT.

V and J are TRBV7-9 and TRBJ2-5; D may be TRBD1 (6 bases). Trimming removed 5 bases from V and 1 base from J, with 11 bases in between. This CDR3 contains 14 residues. CDR1 and CDR2 (germline): SEHNR, FQNEAQ (reference sequence). CDR3 loop: CASSLRTVQETQYF. The CDR3 nucleotides read TGTGCCAGCAGCCTCAGGACAGTCCAAGAGACCCAGTACTTC.

The genes are TRBV19 and TRBJ2-7, with D possibly TRBD2 on 6 matching bases. The ends were cut back, 8 bases at V and 2 bases at J, with 16 bases in the middle. CDR1 LNHDA and CDR2 SQIVND come from the germline V gene (reference sequence). This CDR3 is built from 14 residues. CDR3 residues: CASGGEVGPYEQYF. The CDR3 region has the DNA TGTGCCAGTGGAGGGGAGGTGGGACCCTACGAGCAGTACTTC.

The V gene is TRBV9, the J gene TRBJ2-5, with D uncertain. Trimming removed 0 bases from V and 6 bases from J, with 15 bases in between. Germline CDR1 reads SGDLS; CDR2 reads YYNGEE. The CDR3 is made up of 15 amino acids. The CDR3 region has the DNA TGTGCCAGCAGCGTAGACCCGGTCCCTCCCCAGACCCAGTACTTC. It codes for CASSVDPVPPQTQYF.

The chain recombines TRBV5-8 with TRBJ1-5; 8 bases map to TRBD1. V lost 1 base, J lost 6 bases, and 12 bases stayed unmatched. Germline lookup yields CDR1 SGHTS and CDR2 YDEGEE. The CDR3 covers 17 residues. The CDR3, as DNA: TGTGCCAGCAGCTTGTATGCAGGGGGCAGGTCGGGTCAGCCCCAGCATTTT. It encodes CASSLYAGGRSGQPQHF.

This chain joins TRBV9 and TRBJ2-1, with D unresolved. The CDR3 runs 15 residues. Trimming shortened V by 3 bases and J by 5 bases, and 15 bases separated the two germline ends. Germline V gene sequence: CDR1 SGDLS, CDR2 YYNGEE. DNA for the CDR3: TGTGCCAGCAGCGCCCCCCCCCTAGTACACAATGAGCAGTTCTTC. It yields the protein CASSAPPLVHNEQFF.

V usage is TRBV19 and J usage is TRBJ1-2; possibly TRBD1 for D (5 bases). The CDR3 loop spans 13 amino acids. Trimming removed 7 bases from V and 6 bases from J, with 15 bases in between. Germline V gives CDR1 LNHDA, CDR2 SQIVND (reference sequence). The CDR3 loop is CASIPPSGNGYTF. For the CDR3, the DNA is TGTGCCAGTATCCCTCCCTCAGGGAATGGCTACACCTTC.

The rearrangement joins TRBV27 to TRBJ2-2, with a weak D call TRBD2 (5 bases). Trimming shortened V by 6 bases and J by 7 bases, and 9 bases separated the two germline ends. CDR3 size: 12 residues. The V gene's germline CDR1 is MNHEY and CDR2 SMNVEV (reference sequence). The CDR3 region has the DNA TGTGCCAGCAGCTTCCGGGGCGGGGAGCTGTTTTTT. It translates to CASSFRGGELFF.

The rearrangement links TRBV10-1 to TRBJ2-2; TRBD1 aligns across 9 bases. The CDR3 length is 14 residues. CDR1 is WNHNN and CDR2 is SYGVQD in the germline V gene (reference sequence). Trimming at V came to 6 bases and at J to 6 bases, leaving 5 bases not matched to a gene. The CDR3 bases are TGCGCCAGCAGGGAGACAGGGGGAGCCGGGGAGCTGTTTTTT. It yields the protein CASRETGGAGELFF.

The gene calls are TRBV25-1 and TRBJ2-1; D unclear. The CDR3 has 14 residues. Germline V lookup: CDR1 MGHDK, CDR2 SYGVNS. The V and J ends lost 5 bases and 0 bases respectively, with 8 bases between them. In nucleotides, the CDR3 is TGTGCCAGCAGTAGTTATAGCTCCTACAATGAGCAGTTCTTC. Encoded protein: CASSSYSSYNEQFF.

This chain links TRBV6-5 with TRBJ2-2, with TRBD2 as a possible D gene (5 bases). This CDR3 region has 15 residues. Germline V lookup: CDR1 MNHEY, CDR2 SVGAGI. Trimming stripped 0 bases from V and 6 bases from J, with 11 bases between. The CDR3 loop reads CASSYSSSLPGELFF. As DNA, the CDR3 is TGTGCCAGCAGTTACTCTTCTAGCCTCCCCGGGGAGCTGTTTTTT.

The CDR3 DNA reads TGTGCCAGCAGTTTATCACGGGGGGGCAATGAGCAGTTCTTC. It encodes CASSLSRGGNEQFF. The chain combines TRBV27 with TRBJ2-1; 8 bases agree with TRBD2. The J segment lost 6 bases and the V segment lost 0 bases, leaving 1 base of the junction unmatched. Germline V lookup: CDR1 MNHEY, CDR2 SMNVEV (reference sequence). The CDR3 is made up of 14 amino acids.